Below are 27 T cell receptor beta chains sequenced from a single sample in a study of post-analysis software for immune sequencing data. cDNA libraries of TCR beta carried unique molecular identifiers. MiXCR, run by TCRdb on the PCR reads, gives a single entry per CDR3 protein. The profile shows about 430,000 distinct CDR3 sequences, roughly 40% of them singletons. Study observations and caveats: Controls had lower frequencies than patients of roughly five TRBV segments, which included TRBV5-6, TRBV5-1 and TRBV20-1.

Their cognate antigens are unknown. The sequenced sample consisted of blood. The receptors were gathered from a girl aged 2 to 10 with multiple sclerosis.

DNA of the CDR3: TGTGCCAGCAGCCAAGGACTCAAAAACATTCAGTACTTC. Translating gives CASSQGLKNIQYF. The chain has TRBV28 and TRBJ2-4; D perhaps matches TRBD2 (5 bases). In germline, CDR1 is MDHEN, CDR2 SYDVKM. Deletions cut 6 bases from V and 3 bases from J, with 9 bases between. This CDR3 is 13 amino acids long.

This clonotype appeared once. The chain uses TRBV28 and TRBJ1-2, with TRBD1 matching 8 bases. CDR1 is MDHEN and CDR2 is SYDVKM in the germline V gene. There are 16 residues in the CDR3. Unmatched junction bases numbered 16, after V lost 5 bases and J lost 8 bases. As DNA, the CDR3 is TGTGCCAGCAGTCCCTCAGGACAGGGCAGAGAGGAAGGCTACACCTTC. Translated, it gives CASSPSGQGREEGYTF.

CDR3 sequence (DNA): TGTGCCAGCAGTCCTGGACTTAGAGGGGTCAATGAGCAGTTCTTC. Translated: CASSPGLRGVNEQFF. The gene calls are TRBV12-3 or TRBV12-4 and TRBJ2-1, with D perhaps given as TRBD1 or TRBD2 (5 bases each). Trimming shortened V by 5 bases and J by 6 bases, and 17 bases separated the two germline ends. CDR3 length: 15 residues.

The rearrangement uses TRBV10-3 and TRBJ2-5, with a weak D call TRBD1 (6 bases). Looked up from germline, CDR1 is ENHRY and CDR2 is SYGVKD. CDR3 size: 14 residues. V was trimmed by 0 bases and J by 5 bases, leaving 10 bases between them. The CDR3 is CAISESGTRETQYF. DNA of the CDR3: TGTGCCATCAGTGAGTCCGGGACACGTGAGACCCAGTACTTC.

This clonotype was recorded many times. The chain couples TRBV6-5 to TRBJ1-2; TRBD1 matches at 7 bases. The CDR3 spans 15 residues. The V and J ends lost 6 bases and 5 bases, in that order; junction bases with no gene match: 12. Germline assignment: CDR1 MNHEY and CDR2 SVGAGI. CDR3 region: CASSVIQGIGYGYTF. The DNA for the CDR3 is TGTGCCAGCAGCGTCATACAGGGGATTGGGTATGGCTACACCTTC.

V and J are TRBV29-1 and TRBJ2-1, with D perhaps TRBD2 (5 bases). Trimming removed 7 bases at V and 0 bases at J, with 13 bases between. The CDR3 is 14 residues long. Germline V gives CDR1 SQVTM, CDR2 ANQGSEA. The CDR3 DNA is TGCAGCGCCAAGCGGAGAAGCTCCTACAATGAGCAGTTCTTC. This gives the protein CSAKRRSSYNEQFF.

The V call is TRBV7-2, the J call TRBJ2-7; 9 bases fit TRBD2. Germline assignment: CDR1 SGHTA and CDR2 FQGNSA. The V and J ends lost 1 base and 3 bases, in that order; junction bases with no gene match: 4. This CDR3 has 15 residues. The CDR3 is CASSLGLAEDYEQYF. CDR3 DNA: TGTGCCAGCAGCTTAGGACTAGCGGAGGACTACGAGCAGTACTTC.

This clonotype was observed a handful of times. The gene calls are TRBV20-1 and TRBJ2-3; D is perhaps TRBD2 (6 bases). Germline CDR1 reads DFQATT; CDR2 reads SNEGSKA (reference sequence). The CDR3 loop spans 12 amino acids. Trimming left V 0 bases short and J 10 bases short, with 11 bases between. CDR3 coding DNA: TGCAGTGCTAGAGATCAACGGGAGTCGCAGTATTTT. This encodes CSARDQRESQYF.

Here the CDR3 DNA reads TGTGCCAGCAGTTCCGTTGGCAGGAACCGAGGGGGTAATGAGCAGTTCTTC. This translates into CASSSVGRNRGGNEQFF. The chain joins TRBV28 to TRBJ2-1, with D perhaps matching TRBD1 (6 bases). The V end lost 4 bases, the J end lost 7 bases, and 23 bases lay between the germline ends. This CDR3 is built from 17 residues. The germline gives CDR1 MDHEN, CDR2 SYDVKM. Looking up the rest from reference TRBV28 and TRBJ2-1 gives the full variable domain: DVKVTQSSRYLVKRTGEKVFLECVQDMDHENMFWYRQDPGLGLRLIYFSYDVKMKEKGDIPEGYSVSREKKERFSLILESASTNQTSMYLCASSSVGRNRGGNEQFFGPGTRLTVL.

The chain carries TRBV11-2 and TRBJ1-2; a weak D match, TRBD1 (5 bases). This CDR3 is built from 15 residues. Germline values: CDR1 SGHAT, CDR2 FQNNGV. Trimming removed 5 bases at V and 4 bases at J, with 17 bases between. The CDR3 DNA follows: TGTGCCAGCAGCACGAGCACGGGACGGGTCTATGGCTACACCTTC. This encodes CASSTSTGRVYGYTF.

This clonotype was seen only a few times. The junction departs from the called germline gene at one end, perhaps through a read error. The CDR3 DNA is TGCAGTGCGAGAGGCCATCTGAGGGCCGAGCAGTACTTC. This sequence encodes CSARGHLRAEQYF. This sequence joins TRBV20-1 and TRBJ2-5, with D possibly matching TRBD2 (5 bases). The J call is doubtful: the DNA matches TRBJ2-7 better. The germline CDR1 and CDR2 sequences are DFQATT and SNEGSKA (reference sequence). There are 13 residues in the CDR3.

Note on this clonotype: Sequence at one end of the junction differs from germline and may be a read error. The chain employs TRBV28 and TRBJ1-5; D unclear. The CDR3 length is 14 residues. The germline gives CDR1 MDHEN, CDR2 SYDVKM. The CDR3 is CAISTASENQPQHF. In DNA, the CDR3 is TGTGCCATCAGTACAGCGTCGGAAAATCAGCCCCAGCATTTT.

This chain links TRBV20-1 with TRBJ1-6, with a tentative D call TRBD1 (5 bases). Germline values: CDR1 DFQATT, CDR2 SNEGSKA (reference sequence). The CDR3 length is 16 residues. V was trimmed by 1 base and J by 6 bases, leaving 16 bases between them. CDR3 nucleotides: TGCAGTGCTAGAGGGGGTTGGACAAGTCTTAATTCACCCCTCCACTTT. This codes for CSARGGWTSLNSPLHF.

Points on this clonotype: Relative to the germline gene, one junction end is altered; a read error may explain this. CDR3 protein: CASSLAGGYTEQFF. The CDR3 DNA reads as TGCGCCAGCAGCTTGGCCGGTGGGTACACTGAGCAGTTCTTC. V and J are TRBV5-1 and TRBJ2-1; D unresolved. The CDR3 spans 14 residues. Germline assignment: CDR1 SGHRS and CDR2 YFSETQ.

This clonotype was counted a few times. The chain links TRBV7-2 to TRBJ2-5; TRBD2 might be the D (6 bases). The CDR3 is 13 amino acids. Deletions cut 1 base from V and 9 bases from J, with 12 bases between. CDR1 is SGHTA, CDR2 FQGNSA, per germline. The CDR3 protein is CASSLVTSGAQYF. The CDR3 coding sequence is TGTGCCAGCAGCTTAGTGACGTCGGGGGCCCAGTACTTC.

This chain joins TRBV5-1 and TRBJ2-3, with no clear D. Trimming cost V 4 bases and J 0 bases, with 9 bases left between them. The length of the CDR3 is 14 residues. Germline CDR1 and CDR2: SGHRS and YFSETQ. CDR3 sequence (DNA): TGCGCCAGCAGCAAAATGCCGAGCACAGATACGCAGTATTTT. It translates to CASSKMPSTDTQYF.

This clonotype was seen at least ten times. J is TRBJ2-1 and V is TRBV6-1; TRBD2 aligns across 11 bases. Trimming cost V 6 bases and J 3 bases; bases outside gene matches: 4. Germline CDR1 is MNHNS and CDR2 is SASEGT. The CDR3 totals 15 residues. The CDR3: CASSAGTSGYNEQFF. The DNA for the CDR3 is TGTGCCAGCAGCGCCGGGACTAGCGGCTACAATGAGCAGTTCTTC.

V usage is TRBV6-4 and J usage is TRBJ2-1, with 7 nucleotides matching TRBD2. The V gene end was trimmed by 0 bases and the J gene end by 9 bases; junction bases not matched to a gene: 2. This CDR3 is 13 amino acids long. Germline assignment: CDR1 MRHNA and CDR2 SNTAGT. CDR3 coding DNA: TGTGCCAGCAGTGACTCGGGGGAGGGTGAGCAGTTCTTC. Translated: CASSDSGEGEQFF.

The CDR3 spells CASRDTLTYEQYF. CDR3 sequence (DNA): TGTGCCAGCAGGGACACTTTAACCTACGAGCAGTACTTC. The genes are TRBV7-9 and TRBJ2-7, with D perhaps matching TRBD1 (5 bases). The CDR3 length is 13 residues. Deletions cut 6 bases from V and 2 bases from J, with 11 bases between. The germline V gene encodes CDR1 SEHNR and CDR2 FQNEAQ (reference sequence).

This clonotype appeared a few times. The gene calls are TRBV12-5 and TRBJ2-7; unclear D gene. Germline V lookup: CDR1 LGHNT, CDR2 FRNRAP. Trimming cost V 5 bases and J 7 bases, with 18 bases left between them. This CDR3 region has 14 residues. The CDR3 sequence: CASGIHGVYNEQYF. The CDR3 DNA reads TGTGCTAGTGGTATCCACGGTGTTTACAATGAGCAGTACTTC. The whole variable domain, filled in from reference TRBV12-5 and TRBJ2-7, reads DARVTQTPRHKVTEMGQEVTMRCQPILGHNTVFWYRQTMMQGLELLAYFRNRAPLDDSGMPKDRFSAEMPDATLATLKIQPSEPRDSAVYFCASGIHGVYNEQYFGPGTRLTVT.

V and J are TRBV6-6 and TRBJ2-7; D possibly uses TRBD1 or TRBD2 (5 bases each). Trimming cost V 7 bases and J 5 bases, with 18 bases left between them. CDR1 and CDR2 (germline): MNHNY, SVGAGI (reference sequence). The CDR3 sequence is 14 residues long. The CDR3 DNA sequence: TGTGCCAGCAACAAAAGGGACGGACAAGACGAGCAGTACTTC. Protein: CASNKRDGQDEQYF.

A single count supports this clonotype. The gene calls are TRBV12-3 or TRBV12-4 and TRBJ1-2; D gene uncertain. V was trimmed by 1 base and J by 2 bases, leaving 11 bases between them. The CDR3 is made up of 15 amino acids. Here the CDR3 DNA reads TGTGCCAGCAGTTTAGTCTGGACGGGGAACTATGGCTACACCTTC. Amino acid sequence: CASSLVWTGNYGYTF.

The sample holds a few counts of this clonotype. The genes are TRBV12-3 or TRBV12-4 and TRBJ1-1, with a weak D call TRBD1 (5 bases). V was clipped by 4 bases and J by 3 bases, with 12 bases between them. This CDR3 region has 14 residues. The CDR3 loop reads CASSSQTVYTEAFF. CDR3 in DNA: TGTGCCAGCAGTTCCCAGACAGTTTACACTGAAGCTTTCTTT.

The rearrangement links TRBV6-5 to TRBJ2-1; unclear D gene. Germline values: CDR1 MNHEY, CDR2 SVGAGI. This CDR3 region has 13 residues. V shed 0 bases and J shed 9 bases, with 9 bases lying between them. DNA of the CDR3: TGTGCCAGCAGTTACTCGATGGCAGGTGAGCAGTTCTTC. Protein product: CASSYSMAGEQFF.

CDR3 sequence reads: CASSLASGNYNEQFF. The CDR3 region has the DNA TGCGCCAGCAGCTTGGCCTCAGGGAACTACAATGAGCAGTTCTTC. The rearrangement joins TRBV5-1 to TRBJ2-1; D might be TRBD1 (5 bases). Germline CDR1 and CDR2: SGHRS and YFSETQ. This CDR3 has 15 amino acids. Deletions cut 0 bases from V and 3 bases from J, with 10 bases between.

There are a few counts of this clonotype. This rearrangement joins TRBV5-1 to TRBJ2-1; tentative D call: TRBD2 (5 bases). The germline V gene has CDR1 SGHRS and CDR2 YFSETQ. This CDR3 is 14 amino acids long. V lost 0 bases to trimming and J lost 8 bases, with 12 bases between them. CDR3 amino acids: CASSLGGNRYEQFF. DNA for the CDR3: TGCGCCAGCAGCTTGGGAGGGAATCGGTATGAGCAGTTCTTC.

J is TRBJ2-7 and V is TRBV4-1, with D tentatively TRBD2 (6 bases). Trimming stripped 1 base from V and 2 bases from J, with 18 bases between. This CDR3 contains 17 residues. CDR1 and CDR2 from the germline V gene are MGHRA and YSYEKL. The CDR3 nucleotides are TGCGCCAGCAGCCAAGGACCCCCGGAGGGCAGGGCCTACGAGCAGTACTTC. It yields the protein CASSQGPPEGRAYEQYF.